The subject of this entry is one T cell receptor (beta chain). Antigen unknown. This entry comes from a study of shared clonotypes between healthy human individuals. The study's findings and limits: Naive subsets tended to show greater estimated richness than memory subsets. Clonotype sharing among donors was expected to depend on sequencing depth.

It was at deep level that the assay was run. Replicate PCRs for sorted subsets used roughly 200 ng DNA; this equaled 25,000 to 35,000 T cell genomes. Libraries were prepared by immunoSEQ multiplex PCR; TCRdb keeps only in-frame clonotypes and omits some of them. The sample yields fewer than 1 million clones, 90% to 97% seen once. Per germline, CDR1 SGDLS and CDR2 YYNGEE. Trimming took off 0 bases at V and 3 bases at J, with 10 bases between the two ends. The CDR3 is 15 amino acids. Naive CD8 cells lacked CD45RO and underwent positive selection for CCR7, leaving out terminally differentiated effector memory CD45RA+ cells.

The genes are TRBV9 and TRBJ2-1; D perhaps matches TRBD1 (6 bases). The sequenced sample was naive CD8+ T cells sorted from blood. The TCR comes from a man between 25 and 39 years old in good health. As DNA, the CDR3 is TGTGCCAGCAGCGTAGGGACAGAAATCTACAATGAGCAGTTCTTC. It is translated as CASSVGTEIYNEQFF.